The 9 T cell receptor beta chains below come from one sample, sequenced in a study of T cell repertoires in cytomegalovirus infection. MiXCR, run by TCRdb on the reads, gives a single entry per CDR3 protein. The top ten hold more than 13% of the sample, which has 900,000 to 950,000 distinct CDR3 sequences, around 29% seen once. For these receptors, no antigen is known. Source: cultured CD8+ T cells from PBMCs, taken from culture after CMV antigen stimulation. The source is a human donor in good health (CMV status not recorded). Some clones in this sample may be carry-over from other donors' samples.

This clonotype was counted only a few times. The chain has TRBV11-2 and TRBJ2-2, with TRBD2 as a possible D gene (7 bases). This CDR3 has 14 residues. CDR1 SGHAT and CDR2 FQNNGV come from the germline V gene. V lost 7 bases to trimming and J lost 7 bases, with 16 bases between them. The CDR3 loop is CASNSAGAVGELFF. CDR3 nucleotide sequence: TGTGCCAGCAATTCGGCGGGGGCTGTCGGGGAGCTGTTTTTT. The whole variable domain, remainder taken from reference TRBV11-2 and TRBJ2-2, is EAGVAQSPRYKIIEKRQSVAFWCNPISGHATLYWYQQILGQGPKLLIQFQNNGVVDDSQLPKDRFSAERLKGVDSTLKIQPAKLEDSAVYLCASNSAGAVGELFFGEGSRLTVL.

This clonotype was detected a few times. The J gene is TRBJ2-2, the V gene TRBV27, with 7 bases that match TRBD1. The CDR3 sequence is 12 residues long. With 5 bases clipped from V and 9 bases from J, the junction kept 3 bases outside the gene matches. Germline V CDR1 and CDR2: MNHEY, SMNVEV (reference sequence). This chain's CDR3 is CASSTGVRELFF. The CDR3 nucleotides read TGTGCCAGCAGTACAGGGGTTCGGGAGCTGTTTTTT.

This clonotype has only a few counts. V is TRBV7-9 and J is TRBJ1-2, with D possibly being TRBD1 (6 bases). The V and J ends lost 5 bases and 4 bases respectively, with 17 bases between them. CDR1 is SEHNR and CDR2 is FQNEAQ in the germline V gene (reference sequence). This CDR3 is 15 amino acids long. CDR3 nucleotide sequence: TGTGCCAGCAGCCCCGATCCCCGGGGGGCCTATGGCTACACCTTC. Translated, it gives CASSPDPRGAYGYTF.

The chain links TRBV9 to TRBJ2-1; D possibly corresponds to TRBD2 (6 bases). Trimming cost V 0 bases and J 4 bases, with 11 bases left between them. CDR1 SGDLS and CDR2 YYNGEE come from the germline V gene. The CDR3 length is 15 residues. In DNA, the CDR3 is TGTGCCAGCAGCGTAGAGGGCGGGGTTTACAATGAGCAGTTCTTC. Encoded protein: CASSVEGGVYNEQFF.

V gene TRBV12-3 or TRBV12-4 combines with J gene TRBJ2-7; the D gene is possibly TRBD1 (7 bases). Trimming removed 2 bases from V and 2 bases from J, with 16 bases in between. The CDR3 runs 16 residues. The CDR3 DNA follows: TGTGCCAGCAGTTTATTTTGGGGGGACAGAACCTACGAGCAGTACTTC. Translation gives CASSLFWGDRTYEQYF.

As concerns this clonotype: The junction differs from germline at one of its ends, possibly a read error. The J gene is TRBJ2-1, the V gene TRBV5-1; 14 bases map to TRBD2. Germline assignment: CDR1 SGHRS and CDR2 YFSETQ. This CDR3 has 21 residues. The CDR3 spells CASSSNGLAGGTRSSYNEQSF. The DNA for the CDR3 is TGCGCCAGCAGCTCAAATGGACTAGCGGGGGGCACTCGGAGCTCCTACAATGAGCAGTCCTTC. The full variable domain, in which reference TRBV5-1 and TRBJ2-1 provide the parts outside the CDR3, is KAGVTQTPRYLIKTRGQQVTLSCSPISGHRSVSWYQQTPGQGLQFLFEYFSETQRNKGNFPGRFSGRQFSNSRSEMNVSTLELGDSALYLCASSSNGLAGGTRSSYNEQSFGPGTRLTVL.

The CDR3: CATSNRGANTGELFF. CDR3 nucleotide sequence: TGTGCCACCTCTAACCGGGGGGCGAACACCGGGGAGCTGTTTTTT. The chain uses TRBV6-5 and TRBJ2-2; TRBD2 agrees at 7 bases. CDR1 MNHEY and CDR2 SVGAGI come from the germline V gene. The CDR3 totals 15 residues. V was pared by 10 bases and J by 0 bases, with 8 bases of the junction left unmatched.

This clonotype showed up many times. The V and J genes are TRBV12-3 or TRBV12-4 and TRBJ2-5, with unresolved D. The CDR3 has 13 amino acids. V lost 3 bases, J lost 5 bases, and 10 bases lay in between. The CDR3 DNA sequence: TGTGCCAGCAGTTTTGGTCCCGTTGAGACCCAGTACTTC. Its translation: CASSFGPVETQYF.

This clonotype came up a few times. The chain is built from TRBV7-2 and TRBJ2-7, with 9 bases identical to TRBD1. Per germline, CDR1 SGHTA and CDR2 FQGNSA. The V segment lost 5 bases and the J segment 1 base; nucleotides outside the gene matches: 6. CDR3 size: 15 residues. CDR3 bases: TGTGCCAGCAGCCCAGGGGGACAGGGTTCCTACGAGCAGTACTTC. It translates to CASSPGGQGSYEQYF.